Presented here are 31 T cell receptor beta chains from one specimen sequenced in a study of PD-L1 blockade in urothelial cancer. Indicated time point: pretreatment peripheral blood. The assay was immunoSEQ multiplex PCR, and TCRdb's table has in-frame clones only and misses some. This table has roughly 54,000 clones, roughly nine tenths appearing once. The sample in question was PBMCs, obtained around atezolizumab (anti-PD-L1) treatment. Source of these receptors: a woman aged 55-70 years with urothelial cancer.

This clone came up once. The chain employs TRBV6-6 and TRBJ2-2; TRBD1 aligns across 9 bases. The CDR3 contains 15 residues. Trimming cost V 5 bases and J 6 bases; bases outside gene matches: 7. Germline V lookup: CDR1 MNHNY, CDR2 SVGAGI (reference sequence). The CDR3: CASSRRTGDAGELFF. For the CDR3, the DNA is TGTGCCAGCAGTAGACGGACAGGGGATGCCGGGGAGCTGTTTTTT.

The rearrangement links TRBV5-8 to TRBJ2-5; D perhaps matches TRBD2 (5 bases). CDR1 SGHTS and CDR2 YDEGEE come from the germline V gene. V gave up 4 bases and J gave up 7 bases, with 11 bases separating them. The CDR3 extends over 12 amino acids. CDR3 amino acids: CASSPRGWTQYF. The CDR3 region has the DNA TGTGCCAGCAGCCCACGAGGGTGGACCCAGTACTTC.

V gene TRBV7-8 combines with J gene TRBJ2-1; no definite D call. The CDR3 consists of 12 residues. Germline values: CDR1 SGHVS, CDR2 FQNEAQ. V was cut by 1 base and J by 9 bases, with 7 bases left in between. The CDR3: CASSLGLSEQFF. The CDR3 bases are TGTGCCAGCAGCTTAGGGTTGAGTGAGCAGTTCTTC.

V usage is TRBV10-3 and J usage is TRBJ1-4, with D perhaps TRBD1 (5 bases). Germline assignment: CDR1 ENHRY and CDR2 SYGVKD. The CDR3 spans 15 residues. The V end lost 0 bases, the J end lost 4 bases, and 9 bases lay between the germline ends. This CDR3 is CAISESWGVNEKLFF. DNA for the CDR3: TGTGCCATCAGTGAGTCCTGGGGGGTTAATGAAAAACTGTTTTTT.

The V gene is TRBV4-3, the J gene TRBJ2-1; TRBD2 matches 9 bases. The ends lost 4 bases at V and 4 bases at J; junction bases unmatched: 5. The CDR3 extends over 15 amino acids. Germline V CDR1 and CDR2: LGHNA, YSLEER. In nucleotides, the CDR3 is TGCGCCAGCAGCCGAAGGACTAGCGAGTACAATGAGCAGTTCTTC. This gives the protein CASSRRTSEYNEQFF.

This sequence joins TRBV23-1 and TRBJ2-7; 9 bases fit TRBD1. TRBV23-1 is flagged as an ORF with uncertain function. With 6 bases clipped from V and 5 bases from J, the junction kept 17 bases outside the gene matches. CDR3 size: 17 residues. CDR3: CASSPGPRTGVCDEQYF. CDR3 DNA sequence: TGCGCCAGCAGCCCTGGCCCCCGGACAGGGGTTTGCGACGAGCAGTACTTC.

The count of this clone is one. The chain carries TRBV19 and TRBJ2-7; 9 bases line up with TRBD1. This CDR3 has 16 residues. CDR1 is LNHDA, CDR2 SQIVND, per germline (reference sequence). The ends lost 2 bases at V and 7 bases at J; junction bases unmatched: 12. The CDR3 protein is CASSISSDRGAWEQYF. CDR3 nucleotides: TGTGCCAGTAGTATATCGTCGGACAGGGGAGCTTGGGAGCAGTACTTC.

This clone was counted once. The chain recombines TRBV5-1 with TRBJ2-7; possible D gene TRBD2, 5 bases. Trimming left V 4 bases short and J 3 bases short, with 20 bases between. Germline CDR1 SGHRS, CDR2 YFSETQ. The CDR3 runs 16 residues. CDR3 sequence (DNA): TGCGCCAGCAGCCGCGGGTCCCCTCAGCGAAACTACGAGCAGTACTTC. Translation gives CASSRGSPQRNYEQYF.

J is TRBJ2-7 and V is TRBV6-1; D perhaps matches TRBD2 (6 bases). The CDR3 contains 16 residues. Trimming left V 3 bases short and J 0 bases short, with 15 bases between. Germline values: CDR1 MNHNS, CDR2 SASEGT. For the CDR3, the DNA is TGTGCCAGCAGTGATGATCCTAGGAGGGGCTCCTACGAGCAGTACTTC. Its protein product is CASSDDPRRGSYEQYF.

V gene TRBV9 combines with J gene TRBJ1-1; no clear D gene. This CDR3 has 14 residues. CDR1 and CDR2 from the germline V gene are SGDLS and YYNGEE. V was shortened by 2 bases and J by 8 bases, with 16 bases between the two germline ends. The CDR3 here is CASSVSGSAGEAFF. CDR3 DNA: TGTGCCAGCAGCGTCTCCGGCTCCGCGGGGGAAGCTTTCTTT.

This chain uses TRBV28 with TRBJ1-2; 7 positions match TRBD1. V gave up 5 bases and J gave up 4 bases; unmatched junction bases: 13. CDR3 size: 16 residues. Germline V CDR1 and CDR2: MDHEN, SYDVKM. The CDR3 DNA sequence: TGTGCCAGCAGTCCTGGAAGGACAGGTATCGCCTATGGCTACACCTTC. It encodes CASSPGRTGIAYGYTF.

V is TRBV19 and J is TRBJ2-5; 8 bases align to TRBD1. The J segment lost 4 bases and the V segment lost 5 bases, leaving 3 bases of the junction unmatched. CDR1 is LNHDA and CDR2 is SQIVND in the germline V gene (reference sequence). The CDR3 runs 13 residues. The CDR3 DNA reads TGTGCCAGTAGTCGGACAGGGCGAGAGACCCAGTACTTC. Amino acid sequence: CASSRTGRETQYF.

The chain has TRBV7-8 and TRBJ2-5; D is unresolved. CDR1 SGHVS and CDR2 FQNEAQ come from the germline V gene. The CDR3 extends over 11 amino acids. V was shortened by 4 bases and J by 2 bases, with 2 bases between the two germline ends. The DNA of the CDR3 is TGTGCCAGCAGCTCACAAGAGACCCAGTACTTC. Protein product: CASSSQETQYF. Full variable domain (remainder filled in from reference TRBV7-8 and TRBJ2-5): GAGVSQSPRYKVAKRGQDVALRCDPISGHVSLFWYQQALGQGPEFLTYFQNEAQLDKSGLPSDRFFAERPEGSVSTLKIQRTQQEDSAVYLCASSSQETQYFGPGTRLLVL.

The chain joins TRBV6-6 to TRBJ2-3, with TRBD2 identical over 13 bases. Germline assignment: CDR1 MNHNY and CDR2 SVGAGI (reference sequence). The CDR3 is made up of 15 amino acids. Trimming at V came to 6 bases and at J to 5 bases, leaving 5 bases not matched to a gene. The CDR3: CASRPGLAGVDTQYF. Here the CDR3 DNA reads TGTGCCAGCAGGCCTGGACTAGCGGGAGTAGATACGCAGTATTTT.

The gene calls are TRBV14 and TRBJ2-3, with 13 bases that match TRBD2. The ends lost 2 bases at V and 7 bases at J; junction bases unmatched: 21. Germline CDR1 is SGHDN and CDR2 is FVKESK. This CDR3 is 21 amino acids long. In DNA, the CDR3 is TGTGCCAGCAGCCAACGATCGGGCTTCAGGACTAGCGGGAGTCGGGCGTATACGCAGTATTTT. Encoded protein: CASSQRSGFRTSGSRAYTQYF.

This clone showed up just once. V gene TRBV7-2 combines with J gene TRBJ1-1; possibly TRBD1 for D (5 bases). V was pared by 0 bases and J by 3 bases, with 8 bases between. CDR1 and CDR2 (germline): SGHTA, FQGNSA. The CDR3 extends over 14 amino acids. CDR3 sequence: CASSLAWGDTEAFF. CDR3 in DNA: TGTGCCAGCAGCTTAGCTTGGGGGGACACTGAAGCTTTCTTT.

The CDR3 sequence is CASSPPGDGYTF. CDR3 in DNA: TGTGCCAGCAGTCCCCCGGGTGATGGCTACACCTTC. V is TRBV28 and J is TRBJ1-2; the D is unclear. Germline loops: CDR1 MDHEN, CDR2 SYDVKM. V lost 5 bases and J 6 bases, leaving 10 bases between the germline ends. The CDR3 has 12 residues.

The rearrangement joins TRBV6-5 to TRBJ2-7, with TRBD2 identical over 16 bases. The germline V gene has CDR1 MNHEY and CDR2 SVGAGI. This CDR3 comprises 15 residues. V dropped 2 bases and J dropped 7; count of bases not matched to a gene: 2. The CDR3 DNA is TGTGCCAGCAGTTACGGGACTAGCGGGAGGGTGGAGCAGTACTTC. As protein: CASSYGTSGRVEQYF.

The chain combines TRBV27 with TRBJ2-7; no definite D call. CDR3 length: 11 residues. Trimming removed 5 bases at V and 1 base at J, with 3 bases between. Per germline, CDR1 MNHEY and CDR2 SMNVEV (reference sequence). CDR3 DNA: TGTGCCAGCAGTCCTTCCTACGAGCAGTACTTC. Translated, it gives CASSPSYEQYF.

V usage is TRBV27 and J usage is TRBJ2-2; a possible D gene is TRBD1 (5 bases). Trimming stripped 1 base from V and 8 bases from J, with 23 bases between. Germline CDR1 and CDR2: MNHEY and SMNVEV (reference sequence). The CDR3 contains 18 residues. DNA of the CDR3: TGTGCCAGCAGTTTATACTATGGGATGACGGACAAAGCGGGGGAGCTGTTTTTT. Amino acid sequence: CASSLYYGMTDKAGELFF.

The chain carries TRBV18 and TRBJ1-1; TRBD1 might be the D (5 bases). From germline, CDR1 is KGHSH and CDR2 LQKENI. With 0 bases removed from V and 3 bases from J, the gap between germline ends came to 20 bases. This CDR3 is 18 amino acids long. The chain's CDR3 is CASSPPLGKGVEDTEAFF. The CDR3 DNA reads as TGTGCCAGCTCACCACCGCTAGGAAAAGGGGTCGAGGACACTGAAGCTTTCTTT. Full variable domain (remainder filled in from reference TRBV18 and TRBJ1-1): NAGVMQNPRHLVRRRGQEARLRCSPMKGHSHVYWYRQLPEEGLKFMVYLQKENIIDESGMPKERFSAEFPKEGPSILRIQQVVRGDSAAYFCASSPPLGKGVEDTEAFFGQGTRLTVV.

The gene calls are TRBV2 and TRBJ1-2; the D is unclear. This CDR3 contains 15 residues. Germline values: CDR1 SNHLY, CDR2 FYNNEI. V lost 4 bases and J lost 6, with 18 bases in between. CDR3 sequence (DNA): TGTGCCAGCAGTGCCTCACTGACGTTGGGCCATGGCTACACCTTC. This sequence encodes CASSASLTLGHGYTF. The full variable domain, with the rest looked up from reference TRBV2 and TRBJ1-2, is EPEVTQTPSHQVTQMGQEVILRCVPISNHLYFYWYRQILGQKVEFLVSFYNNEISEKSEIFDDQFSVERPDGSNFTLKIRSTKLEDSAMYFCASSASLTLGHGYTFGSGTRLTVV.

This chain joins TRBV7-2 and TRBJ2-3; 8 positions agree with TRBD1. V lost 1 base to trimming and J lost 6 bases; unmatched junction nucleotides: 6. The germline V gene encodes CDR1 SGHTA and CDR2 FQGNSA. The CDR3 consists of 15 residues. DNA for the CDR3: TGTGCCAGCAGCTTAGGAGGCAGGGGGCGGGATACGCAGTATTTT. It is translated as CASSLGGRGRDTQYF. The full variable domain, completed using reference TRBV7-2 and TRBJ2-3, is GAGVSQSPSNKVTEKGKDVELRCDPISGHTALYWYRQSLGQGLEFLIYFQGNSAPDKSGLPSDRFSAERTGGSVSTLTIQRTQQEDSAVYLCASSLGGRGRDTQYFGPGTRLTVL.

V gene TRBV7-3 combines with J gene TRBJ2-1, with D unresolved. Germline V gene lookup returns CDR1 SGHTA and CDR2 FQGTGA. The V end lost 0 bases, the J end lost 2 bases, and 17 bases lay between the germline ends. CDR3 length: 18 residues. The CDR3 region is CASSLTALGPNPYNEQFF. The CDR3 nucleotides read TGTGCCAGCAGCTTAACGGCCCTGGGCCCCAACCCCTACAATGAGCAGTTCTTC. The entire variable domain, with the rest obtained from reference TRBV7-3 and TRBJ2-1, is as follows: GAGVSQTPSNKVTEKGKYVELRCDPISGHTALYWYRQSLGQGPEFLIYFQGTGAADDSGLPNDRFFAVRPEGSVSTLKIQRTERGDSAVYLCASSLTALGPNPYNEQFFGPGTRLTVL.

Here the CDR3 reads CASSGGILGYNEQFF. CDR3 DNA: TGTGCCAGCAGCGGGGGCATCCTAGGCTACAATGAGCAGTTCTTC. V and J are TRBV9 and TRBJ2-1; TRBD1 is a possible D gene (5 bases). The CDR3 spans 15 residues. V was cut by 3 bases and J by 3 bases, with 13 bases left in between. CDR1 and CDR2 (germline): SGDLS, YYNGEE. Combining the CDR3 with reference TRBV9 and TRBJ2-1 gives the whole variable domain DSGVTQTPKHLITATGQRVTLRCSPRSGDLSVYWYQQSLDQGLQFLIQYYNGEERAKGNILERFSAQQFPDLHSELNLSSLELGDSALYFCASSGGILGYNEQFFGPGTRLTVL.

V and J are TRBV5-6 and TRBJ1-6; D unclear. The ends were cut back, 3 bases at V and 6 bases at J, with 10 bases in the middle. CDR3 size: 14 residues. The V gene's germline CDR1 is SGHDT and CDR2 YYEEEE. CDR3 in amino acids: CASSSPSLNSPLHF. CDR3 bases: TGTGCCAGCAGCTCTCCTTCCCTTAATTCACCCCTCCACTTT.

A single count supports this clone. This chain uses TRBV5-6 with TRBJ2-7; 10 bases match TRBD1. Germline V gene data show CDR1 as SGHDT and CDR2 as YYEEEE. The ends lost 2 bases at V and 1 base at J; junction bases unmatched: 3. The CDR3 covers 15 residues. The CDR3 protein is CASSLPGQGSYEQYF. As DNA, the CDR3 is TGTGCCAGCAGCTTACCGGGACAGGGGTCCTACGAGCAGTACTTC.

The rearrangement links TRBV7-9 to TRBJ2-1, with a possible D match to TRBD2 (6 bases). Trimming took 4 bases from V and 5 from J, leaving 15 bases between them. Germline CDR1 is SEHNR and CDR2 is FQNEAQ (reference sequence). The CDR3 has 15 amino acids. CDR3 loop: CASSSLEAGHNEQFF. The CDR3 coding sequence is TGTGCCAGCAGCTCCCTCGAGGCGGGGCACAATGAGCAGTTCTTC.

The chain joins TRBV5-1 to TRBJ2-3; 12 bases map to TRBD2. The CDR3 has 16 amino acids. CDR1 SGHRS and CDR2 YFSETQ come from the germline V gene. The V and J ends lost 7 bases and 6 bases, in that order; junction bases with no gene match: 12. CDR3 region: CASGYRLAGEGDTQYF. The DNA of the CDR3 is TGCGCCAGCGGGTACCGACTAGCGGGAGAAGGGGATACGCAGTATTTT.

V and J are TRBV6-6 and TRBJ1-4, with D perhaps TRBD1 (5 bases). The CDR3 length is 14 residues. V gave up 3 bases and J gave up 5 bases, with 10 bases separating them. Germline V gives CDR1 MNHNY, CDR2 SVGAGI (reference sequence). The chain's CDR3 is CASSYRGENEKLFF. The CDR3 coding sequence is TGTGCCAGCAGTTATAGGGGCGAAAATGAAAAACTGTTTTTT.

This chain links TRBV7-3 with TRBJ2-2; TRBD2 might be the D (6 bases). This CDR3 spans 14 amino acids. The V and J ends lost 6 bases and 4 bases respectively, with 12 bases between them. The V gene's germline CDR1 is SGHTA and CDR2 FQGTGA. This CDR3 is CASRAGPRTGELFF. In DNA form, the CDR3 reads TGTGCCAGCAGGGCGGGGCCACGCACCGGGGAGCTGTTTTTT. The whole variable domain, filled in from reference TRBV7-3 and TRBJ2-2, reads GAGVSQTPSNKVTEKGKYVELRCDPISGHTALYWYRQSLGQGPEFLIYFQGTGAADDSGLPNDRFFAVRPEGSVSTLKIQRTERGDSAVYLCASRAGPRTGELFFGEGSRLTVL.